This TCR beta chain is drawn from a study of T cell responses to AZD1222 COVID-19 vaccine. About the research overall: Pooled together were second doses at about 4 or about 12 weeks.

Study-wide points: Clonal diversity was possibly underestimated; the donors were predominantly white British and more often female. Receipt of two AZD1222 doses was followed by a rise in Spike-specific TCR breadth and depth. Repertoire samples came only from after the peak T cell response.

Clones were read by immunoSEQ multiplex PCR, and TCRdb kept only the in-frame ones, dropping some. The sample yields about 140,000 clones, around 90% seen once. V was clipped by 7 bases and J by 7 bases, with 16 bases between them. The CDR3 runs to 13 residues. Germline CDR1 MNHEY, CDR2 SVGAGI. Worth noting for this clone: The target antigen is unknown.

The source material was peripheral blood, sampled on day 0 of AZD1222 vaccination. The sequence was collected from an adult in good health. The J gene is TRBJ1-2, the V gene TRBV6-5; TRBD1 might be the D (5 bases). CDR3 in amino acids: CASNQGSSGGYTF. The DNA of the CDR3 is TGTGCCAGCAATCAGGGCAGCTCAGGTGGCTACACCTTC.